A single sample gave rise to the 8 T cell receptor beta chains below, sequenced in a study of shared clonotypes between healthy human individuals. CD45RO-negative cells were positively selected for CCR7, leaving out terminally differentiated effector memory CD45RA+ cells. Produced via immunoSEQ multiplex PCR; TCRdb's table is partial and in-frame only. The sample consists of around 620,000 clones, 85% to 95% of them appearing once. Source material: naive CD8+ T cells sorted from blood. These receptors all stem from a woman in her 30s in good health.

The CDR3 bases are TGCGCCAGCAGCCACCCGAACGGGTATTCAGATGAGCAGTTCTTC. Protein sequence: CASSHPNGYSDEQFF. V is TRBV4-1 and J is TRBJ2-1; D remains unclear. CDR1 is MGHRA, CDR2 YSYEKL, per germline. The CDR3 spans 15 residues. With 3 bases removed from V and 8 bases from J, the gap between germline ends came to 17 bases.

In the case of this clone: Distinct nucleotide sequences in the sample also encode this CDR3. V usage is TRBV4-1 and J usage is TRBJ1-2, with 10 bases lining up with TRBD1. CDR1 and CDR2 (germline): MGHRA, YSYEKL. V was clipped by 4 bases and J by 3 bases; unmatched bases: 5. CDR3 length equals 15 residues. The CDR3 bases are TGCGCCAGCAGCCCGAGACAGGGGGCGGACTATGGCTACACCTTC. This codes for CASSPRQGADYGYTF.

The CDR3 nucleotides are TGTGCCAGCGAGGACAATGAGCAGTTCTTC. Protein product: CASEDNEQFF. The chain uses TRBV7-9 and TRBJ2-1; D ambiguous. The CDR3 has 10 residues. Trimming took 8 bases from V and 5 from J, leaving 4 bases between them. Germline V gene data show CDR1 as SEHNR and CDR2 as FQNEAQ (reference sequence).

V and J are TRBV11-2 and TRBJ2-7, with TRBD1 identical over 7 bases. The junction had 5 bases not matched to a gene; V was cut back by 3 bases and J by 0 bases. Looked up from germline, CDR1 is SGHAT and CDR2 is FQNNGV. CDR3 length equals 15 residues. The CDR3: CASSFDPGGSYEQYF. DNA of the CDR3: TGTGCCAGCAGCTTCGACCCAGGGGGCTCCTACGAGCAGTACTTC.

The table lists this clone with a few counts. This rearrangement joins TRBV29-1 to TRBJ1-1; 9 nucleotides align to TRBD1. This CDR3 region has 12 residues. V was pared by 7 bases and J by 1 base, with 1 base of the junction left unmatched. In germline, CDR1 is SQVTM, CDR2 ANQGSEA. DNA for the CDR3: TGCAGCGGGACAGGGGAGAACACTGAAGCTTTCTTT. It codes for CSGTGENTEAFF.

The chain uses TRBV5-6 and TRBJ1-5; D is ambiguous. V was trimmed by 2 bases and J by 0 bases, leaving 3 bases between them. Germline V gene lookup returns CDR1 SGHDT and CDR2 YYEEEE. The length of the CDR3 is 13 residues. Written as DNA, the CDR3 is TGTGCCAGCAGCTTTGGTAGCAATCAGCCCCAGCATTTT. It codes for CASSFGSNQPQHF.

V and J are TRBV9 and TRBJ2-7; 14 nucleotides line up with TRBD2. The junction had 9 bases not matched to a gene; V was cut back by 5 bases and J by 2 bases. CDR1 and CDR2 from the germline V gene are SGDLS and YYNGEE. CDR3 size: 17 residues. Here the CDR3 DNA reads TGTGCCAGCAGTGACAAGGCGGGACTAGCGGGAGCCTACGAGCAGTACTTC. Amino acids: CASSDKAGLAGAYEQYF.

The chain employs TRBV5-8 and TRBJ2-1; 8 bases fit TRBD2. CDR3 length: 15 amino acids. The germline V gene encodes CDR1 SGHTS and CDR2 YDEGEE. Trimming removed 4 bases from V and 3 bases from J; junction bases left unmatched: 6. The CDR3 region is CASSPAGVNYNEQFF. In DNA, the CDR3 is TGTGCCAGCAGCCCAGCGGGGGTAAACTACAATGAGCAGTTCTTC.